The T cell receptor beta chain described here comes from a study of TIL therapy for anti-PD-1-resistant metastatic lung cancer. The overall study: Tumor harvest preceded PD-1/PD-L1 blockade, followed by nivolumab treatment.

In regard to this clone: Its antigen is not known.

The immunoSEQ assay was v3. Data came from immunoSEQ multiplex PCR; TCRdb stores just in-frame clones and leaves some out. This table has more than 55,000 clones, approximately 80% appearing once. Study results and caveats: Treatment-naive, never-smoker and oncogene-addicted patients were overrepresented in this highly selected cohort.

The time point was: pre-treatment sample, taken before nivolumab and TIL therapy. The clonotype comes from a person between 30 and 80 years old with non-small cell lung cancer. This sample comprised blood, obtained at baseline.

The CDR3 sequence: CASTGLTSGGGEQYF. CDR3 bases: TGTGCCAGCACCGGATTAACTAGCGGGGGGGGCGAGCAGTACTTC. The genes are TRBV6-6 and TRBJ2-7; 13 bases match TRBD2. The germline V gene has CDR1 MNHNY and CDR2 SVGAGI (reference sequence). This CDR3 region has 15 residues. The V gene end was trimmed by 7 bases and the J gene end by 6 bases; junction bases not matched to a gene: 9.